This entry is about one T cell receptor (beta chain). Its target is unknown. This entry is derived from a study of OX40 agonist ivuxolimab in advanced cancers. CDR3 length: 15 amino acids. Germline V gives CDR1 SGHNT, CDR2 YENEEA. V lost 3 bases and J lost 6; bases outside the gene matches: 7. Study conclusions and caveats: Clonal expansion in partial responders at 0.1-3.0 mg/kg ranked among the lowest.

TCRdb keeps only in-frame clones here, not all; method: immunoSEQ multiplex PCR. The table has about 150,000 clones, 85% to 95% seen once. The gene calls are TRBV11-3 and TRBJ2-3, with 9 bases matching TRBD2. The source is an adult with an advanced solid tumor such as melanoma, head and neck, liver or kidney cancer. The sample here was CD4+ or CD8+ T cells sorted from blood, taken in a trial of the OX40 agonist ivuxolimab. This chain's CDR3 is CASSLLAGPGDTQYF. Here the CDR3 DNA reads TGTGCCAGCAGCTTGCTAGCGGGACCAGGGGATACGCAGTATTTT.